These 20 T cell receptor beta chains originate from one sample sequenced in a study of response to subunit inactivated influenza vaccine. TCRdb reanalysed the RT-PCR reads using MiXCR and keeps one entry per CDR3 protein. Of 530,000 or so distinct CDR3 sequences listed, roughly 25% are singletons. Material: CD4+ T cells sorted from PBMCs, obtained around 5 days after vaccination. The origin of the receptors is a man in his fifties or sixties who received an inactivated influenza vaccine.

This clonotype was picked up a small number of times. The rearrangement uses TRBV11-2 and TRBJ2-7; D gene ambiguous. The germline V gene has CDR1 SGHAT and CDR2 FQNNGV. The CDR3 covers 12 residues. V shed 5 bases and J shed 2 bases, with 7 bases lying between them. The CDR3 region has the DNA TGTGCCAGCAGCCAGTACCCCTACGAGCAGTACTTC. Its protein product is CASSQYPYEQYF.

This clonotype has a handful of counts. The J gene is TRBJ2-7, the V gene TRBV12-3 or TRBV12-4, with TRBD2 matching over 8 bases. This CDR3 region has 14 residues. The junction had 10 bases not matched to a gene; V was cut back by 7 bases and J by 5 bases. CDR3 protein: CASTGGGAVNEQYF. The CDR3 nucleotides read TGTGCCAGCACCGGGGGGGGCGCGGTGAACGAGCAGTACTTC.

This clonotype has more than one count but fewer than ten. V usage is TRBV11-2 and J usage is TRBJ2-1; 10 nucleotides agree with TRBD2. After removal of 2 bases from V and 10 bases from J, the junction contained 8 bases not matched to a gene. In germline, CDR1 is SGHAT, CDR2 FQNNGV. This CDR3 spans 15 amino acids. This chain's CDR3 is CASSLFLAGVQEQFF. CDR3 nucleotides: TGTGCCAGCAGCTTATTCCTAGCGGGAGTGCAGGAGCAGTTCTTC.

The chain joins TRBV28 to TRBJ2-5; maybe TRBD2 (6 bases). The germline gives CDR1 MDHEN, CDR2 SYDVKM. This CDR3 region has 15 residues. V was clipped by 4 bases and J by 3 bases, with 15 bases between them. The CDR3 is CASSYLGGVEETQYF. The CDR3 DNA is TGTGCCAGCAGTTACCTCGGGGGAGTAGAAGAGACCCAGTACTTC.

This clonotype has only one observation. One end of the junction is discordant with germline, which a read error may explain. The chain carries TRBV9 and TRBJ2-3; 7 bases are a match to TRBD2. The length of the CDR3 is 16 residues. Germline V gene lookup returns CDR1 SGDLS and CDR2 YYNGEE. The CDR3 sequence is CDSSVGSSGHTDTQYF. CDR3 bases: TGTGACAGCAGCGTAGGGAGTAGCGGGCACACAGATACGCAGTATTTT.

This clonotype has more than one count but fewer than ten. The chain has TRBV6-2 or TRBV6-3 and TRBJ2-1; 9 bases fit TRBD2. Germline V CDR1 and CDR2: MNHEY, SVGEGT. The CDR3 is 13 amino acids. With 6 bases clipped from V and 10 bases from J, the junction kept 7 bases outside the gene matches. CDR3 region: CASRRAGGGEQFF. In nucleotides, the CDR3 is TGTGCCAGCAGAAGAGCGGGAGGTGGCGAGCAGTTCTTC.

The chain recombines TRBV20-1 with TRBJ1-6; tentatively, D is TRBD1 (5 bases). Germline V lookup: CDR1 DFQATT, CDR2 SNEGSKA (reference sequence). CDR3 length: 13 amino acids. V shed 6 bases and J shed 7 bases, with 13 bases lying between them. The CDR3 nucleotides read TGCAGTGCCACGACAGCTACCAATTCACCCCTCCACTTT. Translating it yields CSATTATNSPLHF.

The chain is built from TRBV6-2 or TRBV6-3 and TRBJ1-2; D is unresolved. The germline gives CDR1 MNHEY, CDR2 SVGEGT. The CDR3 extends over 14 amino acids. Between the trimmed V and J ends, which lost 6 bases and 2 bases, there was a span of 13 bases. CDR3 coding DNA: TGTGCCAGCAGCACCGGGCCAGGAAACTATGGCTACACCTTC. Translating it yields CASSTGPGNYGYTF.

DNA for the CDR3: TGTGCCACCAGTGATCAGGACAGGAGCTCCTACAATGAGCAGTTCTTC. Translation: CATSDQDRSSYNEQFF. The chain has TRBV24-1 and TRBJ2-1, with TRBD1 matching 7 bases. With V trimmed by 3 bases and J by 0 bases, 4 bases remained unmatched. This CDR3 region has 16 residues. Germline CDR1 and CDR2: KGHDR and SFDVKD.

In DNA form, the CDR3 reads TGTGCCAGCAGCTTCAACCGCCTAGAGACCCAGTACTTC. Encoded protein: CASSFNRLETQYF. The genes are TRBV7-2 and TRBJ2-5; D remains unclear. The CDR3 is made up of 13 amino acids. Germline assignment: CDR1 SGHTA and CDR2 FQGNSA. V dropped 3 bases and J dropped 4 bases, with 9 bases sitting between them.

The genes are TRBV20-1 and TRBJ2-2, with D possibly matching TRBD1 (5 bases). The V and J ends lost 5 bases and 0 bases respectively, with 22 bases between them. Looked up from germline, CDR1 is DFQATT and CDR2 is SNEGSKA (reference sequence). The CDR3 totals 18 residues. The CDR3 here is CSAESPDRGIANTGELFF. In DNA form, the CDR3 reads TGCAGTGCTGAGTCACCCGACAGAGGTATAGCGAACACCGGGGAGCTGTTTTTT.

CDR3 DNA sequence: TGTGCCAGCAGCTTGCAGGATTTGGTGCAGTTCTTC. Encoded protein: CASSLQDLVQFF. J is TRBJ2-1 and V is TRBV5-6; D gene unclear. The CDR3 has 12 amino acids. Germline V CDR1 and CDR2: SGHDT, YYEEEE. Trimming removed 1 base from V and 12 bases from J, with 11 bases in between.

This chain connects TRBV7-3 to TRBJ2-1; TRBD2 might be the D (6 bases). Trimming stripped 0 bases from V and 8 bases from J, with 11 bases between. The germline V gene encodes CDR1 SGHTA and CDR2 FQGTGA. There are 14 residues in the CDR3. In DNA form, the CDR3 reads TGTGCCAGCAGCTTAACGGGAACGGGGGATGAGCAGTTCTTC. This sequence encodes CASSLTGTGDEQFF. Full variable domain (outside the CDR3, taken from reference TRBV7-3 and TRBJ2-1): GAGVSQTPSNKVTEKGKYVELRCDPISGHTALYWYRQSLGQGPEFLIYFQGTGAADDSGLPNDRFFAVRPEGSVSTLKIQRTERGDSAVYLCASSLTGTGDEQFFGPGTRLTVL.

The gene calls are TRBV20-1 and TRBJ2-7, with D possibly TRBD1 on 6 matching bases. Germline V CDR1 and CDR2: DFQATT, SNEGSKA (reference sequence). V lost 5 bases and J lost 7, with 18 bases in between. CDR3 length: 13 residues. The CDR3 region has the DNA TGCAGTGCTTTGGACAGCCCGGATCGGGAGCAGTACTTC. This encodes CSALDSPDREQYF.

V and J are TRBV15 and TRBJ1-5; no firm D call. Germline lookup yields CDR1 LNHNV and CDR2 YYDKDF (reference sequence). The CDR3 sequence is 14 residues long. Trimming removed 6 bases from V and 0 bases from J, with 9 bases in between. CDR3 in DNA: TGTGCCACCAGTAAACACATTAGCAATCAGCCCCAGCATTTT. This gives the protein CATSKHISNQPQHF.

The rearrangement joins TRBV3-1 to TRBJ1-1; D is unclear. V lost 3 bases and J 0 bases, leaving 8 bases between the germline ends. Germline V lookup: CDR1 LGHDT, CDR2 YNNKEL (reference sequence). This CDR3 spans 14 amino acids. The CDR3 DNA follows: TGTGCCAGCAGCCAGCCCCGGGTGAACACTGAAGCTTTCTTT. It is translated as CASSQPRVNTEAFF.

The rearrangement joins TRBV9 to TRBJ1-1; TRBD1 aligns across 7 bases. The CDR3 sequence is 14 residues long. Trimming removed 1 base from V and 7 bases from J; junction bases left unmatched: 7. Looked up from germline, CDR1 is SGDLS and CDR2 is YYNGEE. The CDR3 region is CASSVSPQGNEAFF. The CDR3 DNA follows: TGTGCCAGCAGCGTATCTCCACAGGGGAATGAAGCTTTCTTT.

The chain has TRBV5-8 and TRBJ2-3; 7 bases are a match to TRBD2. The CDR3 has 15 amino acids. The V and J ends lost 4 bases and 0 bases, in that order; junction bases with no gene match: 5. CDR1 SGHTS and CDR2 YDEGEE come from the germline V gene. In DNA, the CDR3 is TGTGCCAGCAGCCCGACTAGCCCGAGCACAGATACGCAGTATTTT. Translating gives CASSPTSPSTDTQYF.

The rearrangement links TRBV10-3 to TRBJ2-2; possibly TRBD1 or TRBD2 for D (6 bases each). The CDR3 loop spans 15 amino acids. The germline V gene has CDR1 ENHRY and CDR2 SYGVKD. V dropped 5 bases and J dropped 2 bases, with 12 bases sitting between them. CDR3 bases: TGTGCCATCAGTCGAGAGGGGGGCAACACCGGGGAGCTGTTTTTT. This encodes CAISREGGNTGELFF.

The V and J genes are TRBV5-4 and TRBJ2-7, with TRBD1 matching 7 bases. V dropped 0 bases and J dropped 3; count of bases not matched to a gene: 12. This CDR3 is 17 amino acids long. Looked up from germline, CDR1 is SGHNT and CDR2 is YYREEE (reference sequence). DNA of the CDR3: TGTGCCAGCAGCTTGGACAGGGGCCCCATGGCTTACTACGAGCAGTACTTC. As protein: CASSLDRGPMAYYEQYF.